The present T cell receptor beta chain was sequenced within a study of cytomegalovirus exposure and HLA in healthy donors. In the study overall: For the approximately 360 genotyped donors, 75% to 90% fell within the Caucasian-associated ancestry cluster.

In the PCR, 60 Vbeta and 13 Jbeta primers were used. The repertoire was sequenced with immunoSEQ multiplex PCR; TCRdb's copy has only in-frame clones and lacks some. The repertoire holds 200,000 to 250,000 clones, with approximately 80% as singletons. Points on this clone: Its antigen is currently unknown.

Whole-study findings and limits: Earlier analysis looked at TCR beta V segments, and most were productive about 90% or about 30% of the time. Some highly shared sequence variants likely arose as a pipeline artifact.

From germline, CDR1 is SGHAT and CDR2 FQDESV (reference sequence). The germline V and J ends were trimmed by 0 bases and 8 bases, with 5 bases remaining between them. The CDR3 totals 12 residues. The sequence was collected from a girl between 10 and 17 years old in good health and CMV-seronegative. Sequencing used PBMCs. V is TRBV11-1 and J is TRBJ2-1; perhaps TRBD1 as D (5 bases). The CDR3 DNA reads as TGTGCCAGCAGCTTAGCAGGGGATGAGCAGTTCTTC. Its translation: CASSLAGDEQFF. The entire variable domain, with the rest obtained from reference TRBV11-1 and TRBJ2-1, is as follows: EAEVAQSPRYKITEKSQAVAFWCDPISGHATLYWYRQILGQGPELLVQFQDESVVDDSQLPKDRFSAERLKGVDSTLKIQPAELGDSAMYLCASSLAGDEQFFGPGTRLTVL.